This T cell receptor beta chain emerged from a study of chemoradiotherapy in HPV16-positive cancers. Repeated repertoire sampling spanned the course of chemoradiotherapy. Germline lookup yields CDR1 SEHNR and CDR2 FQNEAQ (reference sequence). This CDR3 contains 18 residues. Trimming took 4 bases from V and 3 from J; bases not matched to a gene: 13. Notes on the study in general: Only a couple of HPV16-positive patients supplied the functional HPV-specificity definition. In HPV16-positive patients, HPV-responsive T-cell expansion tracked better recurrence-free survival.

Sequencing used immunoSEQ multiplex PCR; TCRdb keeps in-frame clones, though not all of them. The sample includes thousands of clones, approximately 79% of them seen just once. About this clone itself: The antigen remains unidentified.

This receptor was identified in a human donor with HPV-associated anogenital cancer. The chain employs TRBV7-9 and TRBJ2-7, with 12 bases lining up with TRBD1. Sampling was conducted from a patient who underwent chemoradiotherapy. The CDR3 protein is CASSSRDRGLEFRYEQYF. Written as DNA, the CDR3 is TGTGCCAGCAGCTCCCGGGACAGGGGGCTCGAGTTCCGCTACGAGCAGTACTTC. Full variable domain (outside the CDR3, taken from reference TRBV7-9 and TRBJ2-7): DTGVSQNPRHKITKRGQNVTFRCDPISEHNRLYWYRQTLGQGPEFLTYFQNEAQLEKSRLLSDRFSAERPKGSFSTLEIQRTEQGDSAMYLCASSSRDRGLEFRYEQYFGPGTRLTVT.